The clone carrying this T cell receptor beta chain was seen more than once but under ten times. Its target is unknown. From germline, CDR1 is SEHNR and CDR2 FQNEAQ (reference sequence). The CDR3 loop spans 12 amino acids. Trimming took off 8 bases at V and 4 bases at J, with 11 bases between the two ends. This sample was included in a study of OX40 agonist ivuxolimab in advanced cancers. Study-wide context: Recorded diagnoses for dose-escalation patients were hepatocellular carcinoma, melanoma, renal cell or head and neck cancer.

General study results and limits: More expanded clones were seen, on average, in CD8+ T cells than in CD4+. By week 6 at 0.1 to 3.0 mg/kg, blood CD4+ and CD8+ T cells had expanded clonally.

Here immunoSEQ multiplex PCR was the method, and the copy in TCRdb shows in-frame clones only, minus some. The repertoire holds approximately 20,000 clones, with more than 75% as singletons. The clonotype was recovered from an adult with an advanced solid tumor such as melanoma, head and neck, liver or kidney cancer. The V gene is TRBV7-9, the J gene TRBJ1-2, with D possibly TRBD1 on 6 matching bases. This specimen was CD4+ or CD8+ T cells sorted from blood, taken in a trial of the OX40 agonist ivuxolimab. In DNA form, the CDR3 reads TGTGCCAGCCGTTCAGGGGCCTATGGCTACACCTTC. Protein sequence: CASRSGAYGYTF. Drawing the rest from reference TRBV7-9 and TRBJ1-2, the complete variable domain is DTGVSQNPRHKITKRGQNVTFRCDPISEHNRLYWYRQTLGQGPEFLTYFQNEAQLEKSRLLSDRFSAERPKGSFSTLEIQRTEQGDSAMYLCASRSGAYGYTFGSGTRLTVV.